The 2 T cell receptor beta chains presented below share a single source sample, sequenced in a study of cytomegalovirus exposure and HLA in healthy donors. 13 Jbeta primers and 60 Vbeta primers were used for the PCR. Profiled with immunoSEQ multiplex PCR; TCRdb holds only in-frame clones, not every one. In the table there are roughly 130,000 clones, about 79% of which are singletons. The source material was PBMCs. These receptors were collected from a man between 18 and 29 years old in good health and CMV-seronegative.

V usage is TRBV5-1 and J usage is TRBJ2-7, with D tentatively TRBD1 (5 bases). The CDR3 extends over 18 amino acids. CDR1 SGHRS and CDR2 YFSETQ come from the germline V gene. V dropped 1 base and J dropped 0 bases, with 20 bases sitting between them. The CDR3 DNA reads TGCGCCAGCAGCTTGTTTCAGCGCCCGACCGACAGCTCCTACGAGCAGTACTTC. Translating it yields CASSLFQRPTDSSYEQYF.

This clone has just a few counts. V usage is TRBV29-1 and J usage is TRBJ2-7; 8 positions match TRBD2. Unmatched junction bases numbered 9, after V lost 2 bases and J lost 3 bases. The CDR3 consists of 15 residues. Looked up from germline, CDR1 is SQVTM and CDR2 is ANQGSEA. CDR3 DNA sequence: TGCAGCGTTGAATACGAGCGGGAGACCCTCTACGAGCAGTACTTC. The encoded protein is CSVEYERETLYEQYF.